This T cell receptor (beta chain) was recorded in a study of T cell responses to AZD1222 COVID-19 vaccine. The CDR3 contains 16 residues. Profiling relied on immunoSEQ multiplex PCR, and the TCRdb table lists in-frame clones only, not all of them. The sample contains around 53,000 clones, more than 80% of which appear only once. The receptor was isolated from an adult in good health. J is TRBJ1-3 and V is TRBV21-1; the DNA was not compared with TRBD1, the D call given in the table. TRBV21-1 is described as a pseudogene. The sample here was peripheral blood, taken on day 0 of MenACWY control vaccination. The CDR3 is CASSLPGQGSGNTIYF. For the CDR3, the DNA is TGTGCCAGCAGCCTACCGGGACAGGGAAGTGGAAACACCATATATTTT.